The TCR beta chain under discussion was sequenced for a study of blood T cells in healthy people across ages. The overall study: Template switching captured about one barcoded beta molecule per two T cells.

Next came a second PCR, run for about 6 to 12 cycles, which used a sample-barcoded 5' primer along with a J-beta primer mix. Individual samples furnished no less than 2.5 million CDR3-containing paired-end reads apiece. TCRdb reprocessed the 5' RACE reads via MiXCR and lists one record per CDR3 protein. The sample shows about 650,000 distinct CDR3 sequences, approximately 29% of them seen only once. Drawing of peripheral blood yielded 7.5 to 10 milliliters from each donor. A minimum of 5 micrograms of total RNA was extracted per sample. V gave up 2 bases and J gave up 4 bases; unmatched junction bases: 10. The CDR3 has 16 amino acids. The germline V gene encodes CDR1 MNHNY and CDR2 SVGAGI (reference sequence).

The clonotype originates from a woman of 80 years or more in good health. The chain recombines TRBV6-6 with TRBJ1-2; 7 nucleotides line up with TRBD1. Input material: blood. This CDR3 reads CASSYEERGLGYGYTF. The CDR3 DNA is TGTGCCAGCAGTTACGAAGAAAGGGGGCTTGGCTATGGCTACACCTTC.